This T cell receptor (beta chain) was recovered during a study of vaccination and CD4 T cells after COVID-19. Looking at the study overall: Six males and four females, two of them Hispanic, were enrolled as convalescents.

The Oncomine TCR Beta short-read assay generated sequence data from the DNA of cultured CD4+ T cells. TCRdb processed the PCR reads anew with MiXCR; each CDR3 protein has one entry. The data show 20,000 or so distinct CDR3 sequences, approximately 27% seen once. The treatment here: approximately nine-day PBMC culture with coronavirus spike peptide pools or control peptides (ViraFEST assay). Having spent 10 days in culture, CD4+ T cells were then isolated by negative selection. This clonotype was observed a handful of times. The antigen remains unidentified. Germline CDR1 SGHTA, CDR2 FQGNSA. The CDR3 covers 15 residues. The V and J ends lost 3 bases and 3 bases respectively, with 9 bases between them.

Sequenced sample: cultured CD4+ T cells from blood. The sequence derives from a human donor with COVID-19. The gene calls are TRBV7-2 and TRBJ1-6, with a tentative D call TRBD1 (5 bases). CDR3 bases: TGTGCCAGCAGCTTGACAGCTAACTATAATTCACCCCTCCACTTT. Amino acid sequence: CASSLTANYNSPLHF.